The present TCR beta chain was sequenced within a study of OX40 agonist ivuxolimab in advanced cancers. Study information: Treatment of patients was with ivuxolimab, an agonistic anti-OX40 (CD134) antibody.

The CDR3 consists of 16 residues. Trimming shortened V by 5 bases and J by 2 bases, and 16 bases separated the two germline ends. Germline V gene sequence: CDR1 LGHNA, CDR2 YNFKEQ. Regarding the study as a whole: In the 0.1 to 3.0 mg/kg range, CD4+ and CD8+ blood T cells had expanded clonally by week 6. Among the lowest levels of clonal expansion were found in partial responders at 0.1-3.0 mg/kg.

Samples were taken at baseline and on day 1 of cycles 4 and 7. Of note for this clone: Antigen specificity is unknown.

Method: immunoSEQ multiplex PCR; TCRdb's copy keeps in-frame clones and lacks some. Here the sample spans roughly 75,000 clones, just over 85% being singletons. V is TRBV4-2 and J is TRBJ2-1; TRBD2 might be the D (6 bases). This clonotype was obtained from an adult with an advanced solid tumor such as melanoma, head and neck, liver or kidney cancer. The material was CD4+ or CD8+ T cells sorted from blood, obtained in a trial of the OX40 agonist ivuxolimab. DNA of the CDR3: TGTGCCAGCAGCGGGCCGAGCGGAGGGGCCTACAATGAGCAGTTCTTC. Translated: CASSGPSGGAYNEQFF.